This TCR beta chain was identified in a study of cytomegalovirus exposure and HLA in healthy donors (dated by TCRdb to the late 2010s). About the investigation overall: In an earlier analysis of approximately 640 of the donors, under 300 Gb of sequence data and 95 million to 130 million unique TCR beta sequences from 150 million to 200 million T cells were reported. An early release that covered some 640 HLA-typed donors contained about 300 gigabases of sequencing data and around 85 million unique TCR sequences. Of the 300 to 450 genotyped donors, 81% were placed in the genetic ancestry cluster associated with self-reported Caucasian donors. The study aimed to test whether cataloging public T cell receptors could reveal signatures of past pathogen exposure. Using immunosequencing, the study profiled T cell repertoires from fewer than 700 subjects and related those repertoires to cytomegalovirus serostatus. A separate validation cohort of 100 to 150 different subjects was used in addition to the approximately 700-subject first cohort. The study combined high-throughput TCR immunosequencing, statistical association of individual TCRs with disease status, and machine learning to predict cytomegalovirus infection status. A later analysis re-examined previously published TCR beta repertoires from hundreds of donors and added high-resolution HLA genotyping to investigate patterns of TCR occurrence. The later analysis used no new phenotypic data to find candidate immune exposures, relying instead on TCR beta sequences and their occurrence across donors. To decide whether each TCR beta V gene segment behaved as functional or pseudogenic, an earlier analysis of some 580 of the donors relied on high-throughput TCR beta sequencing. Donor age, sex, ethnicity and CMV serostatus were compiled alongside the repertoire data. A later genetic analysis took genome-wide SNP genotypes for about 55% of the 666 donors and used that subset as a discovery cohort. Every repertoire in the discovery cohort had been generated on one and the same sequencing platform. HLA typing covered class I and class II loci at four-digit resolution. The number of typed donors differed by locus: about 620-630 for A, B, C, DRB1 and DQB1; 500 to 550 for DQA1; around 610 for DPA1; and roughly 490 for DPB1. Five DR-DQ haplotypes were handled as single units for association and clustering because linkage in the cohort was strong. On average, roughly 240,000 unique TCR beta nucleotide sequences were sequenced per donor among more than 350 genotyped donors of the cohort, with about 19% of those sequences being non-productive.

What the work shows at the level of the full study, not this receptor alone: The study gave a list of around 170 TCR beta chains associated with cytomegalovirus. A later genetic analysis reported fewer N-insertions in productive TCRs among donors in an Asian-associated ancestry cluster than the roughly 640-donor mean. In vitro tests confirmed that three of the cytomegalovirus-associated TCR beta chains recognize cytomegalovirus antigens. In both the original and validation cohorts, the classifier was reported to diagnose cytomegalovirus status with high specificity and sensitivity. Immune exposure information for the cohort was limited to CMV serostatus. Assigning TCR associations to individual alleles was difficult when HLA alleles, especially DR and DQ, strongly co-occurred. A further reported finding was that TCR beta sequences accurately predicted the HLA-A and HLA-B alleles for most subjects in the first cohort. According to a later analysis, parvovirus B19, influenza, CMV and Epstein-Barr virus appeared linked to several top co-occurrence clusters. In an earlier analysis of 587 of the donors, most TCR beta V segments appeared in productive rearrangements about 87% or about 30% of the time, broadly matching IMGT annotations. Correlated functional status among segregating V segments might be attributable to linkage disequilibrium, but an unknown experimental factor could not be ruled out. Most CMV-associated TCR beta chains appeared to be HLA-restricted in a later analysis, and the HLA associations seemed to be driven largely by CMV exposure. Only TCR beta chains were sequenced in this cohort, and the absence of alpha or paired-chain data limited detectable features. Presence/absence analyses assumed roughly uniform sequencing depth across donors, an assumption that may not hold. In a later analysis, 15,000 to 20,000 TCR beta sequences were associated with specific HLA alleles at a false discovery rate of 0.05. Because HLA typing was missing for some donors at each locus, association tests included only the typed subset. The authors suggested that the approach could potentially be generalized to other disease states and immunological phenotypes. In a later analysis, the rate of TCR association differed among HLA loci, with DRB1 alleles having the most associated TCRs and HLA-C alleles having the fewest. Because the 87-base-pair reads could not distinguish some IMGT-functional V segments, including TRBV6-2 and TRBV6-3, those segments were excluded. Because counts were too low, roughly 17 rarely observed V segments, including chromosome 9 orphons, were left out of the earlier analysis of some 600 of the donors. In a later genetic analysis, a missense DCLRE1C variant was associated with V-gene and J-gene trimming of TCR beta chains, and the association was replicated in an independent cohort. In a later analysis, HLA-associated TCR beta chains were found to be more clonally expanded and to have lower generation probabilities than equally common non-associated chains. A cluster of highly shared sequence variants was judged likely to represent a technical artifact of the sequencing pipeline. While some public TCRs were present in many individuals, most TCR sequences turned up only very rarely across donors.

Libraries were made using the immunoSEQ multiplex PCR assay. The multiplex PCR relied on a mix of 60 forward primers for TCR Vbeta segments and 13 reverse primers for TCR Jbeta segments. The CDR3 region of rearranged TCR beta genes was amplified from genomic DNA with a multiplex PCR assay. On the Illumina HiSeq System, the amplified TCR beta libraries were sequenced as 87-base-pair reads. The paper's data handling went like this. A later analysis counted some 74 million unique TCR beta chains across the 650 to 800 repertoires, and around 9.9 million of these chains were shared by at least two donors. To remove PCR and sequencing errors, raw reads were error-corrected and collapsed into unique sequences using a nearest-neighbor algorithm that merged closely related sequences. CDR3 sequences were aligned to IMGT reference sequences to assign V, D and J gene segments. For a sequence to be retained, a match of at least six nucleotides to both a V gene segment and a J gene segment was required. Rearrangements were called productive when the CDR3 lacked stop codons and stayed in frame with V and J; all others were non-productive. CDR3 was defined by IMGT convention, running from the second conserved V-encoded cysteine to the conserved J-encoded phenylalanine. The earlier analysis of some 540 of the donors excluded any sequence lacking an unambiguous match to a single V gene segment. An earlier analysis of 550 to 650 of the donors classified V segments as functional when productive rearrangements were above 56.7% and as segregating when the standard deviation between donors was above 5%. A statistical classification framework was built for diagnosing cytomegalovirus status from the catalog of TCR beta chain sequences. In a later analysis, TCR nucleotide sequences were compared against IMGT/GENE-DB human TR gene sequences so that V and J genes could be assigned. A later analysis assigned CDR3 sequences and most-parsimonious VDJ recombination scenarios with the TCRdist pipeline. In a later analysis, each TCR beta chain was defined by its CDR3 amino acid sequence together with its V-gene family, and reads lacking a unique V-gene family were excluded. In a later analysis, 450 to 600 highly shared, low-generation-probability nucleotide sequences were removed to address suspected cross-contamination and a sequencing artifact. A later analysis calculated a clonal expansion index for each public chain from normalized within-repertoire ranks of inferred template counts. In a later analysis, generation probabilities were computed with a VDJ recombination model fitted to out-of-frame rearrangements, and the resulting probabilities were checked against IGoR. Hypergeometric tests were used in a later analysis to score TCR-TCR, TCR-HLA and TCR-CMV co-occurrence, with a repertoire-size bias correction applied to the TCR pairs. To estimate false discovery rates, a later analysis permuted the HLA or CMV assignments 20 times. A later analysis grouped co-occurring TCRs with DBSCAN, adding TCRdist sequence similarity when clustering within HLA-allele-positive subsets. Repertoires with fewer than 30,000 or more than 120,000 public chains were left out of co-occurrence clustering, as were about five repertoires with anomalous nucleotide sharing. Imported from immuneACCESS, the table was reduced by TCRdb to in-frame sequences with V and J called. These copies leave out some clones; in studies compared against another copy, an unresolved V gene accounts for under half, and the cause of the remainder is not known. The V and J calls and clone size come from that table; D and trimming were worked out from the DNA. The sample table lists more than 100,000 clones, roughly 80% of them with a count of one. The ten biggest clones cover around 2.7% of the sample.

Details on this clone: No cognate antigen has been identified for it. No much larger clone exists at a distance of one base, and base qualities are not known.

From its cysteine to its phenylalanine, the CDR3 spans 13 amino acids. Only the CDR3 part of the read is kept: 39 bases, read in frame from the first base. From a lookup of the germline V gene, CDR1 and CDR2 are SGHDT and YYEEEE. Deletion took 2 bases off V and 4 bases off J, with a span of 8 bases between the germline ends. The cohort was made up of approximately 700 healthy bone marrow donors. Cohort members were all nominally healthy when sampled, although unrecorded immune exposures were likely present. The donor tested CMV seropositive, placing the donor among the 250 to 300 seropositive members of the cohort. A peripheral blood sample was provided by each donor, and peripheral blood mononuclear cells were used for TCR beta sequencing. Genomic DNA extraction from the blood cell samples was performed with the Qiagen DNeasy Blood Extraction Kit.

Recombination joined TRBV5-6 with TRBJ2-3; no D gene call is confident. Specimen: PBMCs. This TCR was sampled from a middle-aged woman in good health and CMV-seropositive. The CDR3 has the sequence CASSFLRADTQYF. The DNA is TGTGCCAGCAGCTTCCTCCGTGCAGATACGCAGTATTTT.